This record looks at one TCR beta chain sequence and its context. This sample was included in a study of blood T cell repertoires in COVID-19. On the study more broadly: There were acute and convalescent COVID-19 samples, and they came from the United States, Italy and Spain. PBMCs, B-cell-depleted T cells, or T cells provided the cDNA or gDNA that made up the material.

Authors' analysis steps: Counts of nucleated cells, estimated from reference gene primer amplification, were obtained. Sequenced by immunoSEQ multiplex PCR; TCRdb stores in-frame clones only, minus some. D and trimming were read from the DNA, whereas the V and J calls and clone size are those reported in that table. The repertoire holds some 250,000 clones, with approximately 82% as singletons. V dropped 0 bases and J dropped 7 bases, with 11 bases sitting between them. Germline CDR1 reads SGHRS; CDR2 reads YFSETQ. The CDR3 runs to 13 residues. This TCR derives from a woman under 30 with acute or convalescent COVID-19. Source material: peripheral blood. The chain has TRBV5-1 and TRBJ2-7; D is perhaps TRBD2 (6 bases). The CDR3 bases are TGCGCCAGCAGCTTGGGCCTAGCGACTGAGCAGTACTTC. It yields the protein CASSLGLATEQYF.